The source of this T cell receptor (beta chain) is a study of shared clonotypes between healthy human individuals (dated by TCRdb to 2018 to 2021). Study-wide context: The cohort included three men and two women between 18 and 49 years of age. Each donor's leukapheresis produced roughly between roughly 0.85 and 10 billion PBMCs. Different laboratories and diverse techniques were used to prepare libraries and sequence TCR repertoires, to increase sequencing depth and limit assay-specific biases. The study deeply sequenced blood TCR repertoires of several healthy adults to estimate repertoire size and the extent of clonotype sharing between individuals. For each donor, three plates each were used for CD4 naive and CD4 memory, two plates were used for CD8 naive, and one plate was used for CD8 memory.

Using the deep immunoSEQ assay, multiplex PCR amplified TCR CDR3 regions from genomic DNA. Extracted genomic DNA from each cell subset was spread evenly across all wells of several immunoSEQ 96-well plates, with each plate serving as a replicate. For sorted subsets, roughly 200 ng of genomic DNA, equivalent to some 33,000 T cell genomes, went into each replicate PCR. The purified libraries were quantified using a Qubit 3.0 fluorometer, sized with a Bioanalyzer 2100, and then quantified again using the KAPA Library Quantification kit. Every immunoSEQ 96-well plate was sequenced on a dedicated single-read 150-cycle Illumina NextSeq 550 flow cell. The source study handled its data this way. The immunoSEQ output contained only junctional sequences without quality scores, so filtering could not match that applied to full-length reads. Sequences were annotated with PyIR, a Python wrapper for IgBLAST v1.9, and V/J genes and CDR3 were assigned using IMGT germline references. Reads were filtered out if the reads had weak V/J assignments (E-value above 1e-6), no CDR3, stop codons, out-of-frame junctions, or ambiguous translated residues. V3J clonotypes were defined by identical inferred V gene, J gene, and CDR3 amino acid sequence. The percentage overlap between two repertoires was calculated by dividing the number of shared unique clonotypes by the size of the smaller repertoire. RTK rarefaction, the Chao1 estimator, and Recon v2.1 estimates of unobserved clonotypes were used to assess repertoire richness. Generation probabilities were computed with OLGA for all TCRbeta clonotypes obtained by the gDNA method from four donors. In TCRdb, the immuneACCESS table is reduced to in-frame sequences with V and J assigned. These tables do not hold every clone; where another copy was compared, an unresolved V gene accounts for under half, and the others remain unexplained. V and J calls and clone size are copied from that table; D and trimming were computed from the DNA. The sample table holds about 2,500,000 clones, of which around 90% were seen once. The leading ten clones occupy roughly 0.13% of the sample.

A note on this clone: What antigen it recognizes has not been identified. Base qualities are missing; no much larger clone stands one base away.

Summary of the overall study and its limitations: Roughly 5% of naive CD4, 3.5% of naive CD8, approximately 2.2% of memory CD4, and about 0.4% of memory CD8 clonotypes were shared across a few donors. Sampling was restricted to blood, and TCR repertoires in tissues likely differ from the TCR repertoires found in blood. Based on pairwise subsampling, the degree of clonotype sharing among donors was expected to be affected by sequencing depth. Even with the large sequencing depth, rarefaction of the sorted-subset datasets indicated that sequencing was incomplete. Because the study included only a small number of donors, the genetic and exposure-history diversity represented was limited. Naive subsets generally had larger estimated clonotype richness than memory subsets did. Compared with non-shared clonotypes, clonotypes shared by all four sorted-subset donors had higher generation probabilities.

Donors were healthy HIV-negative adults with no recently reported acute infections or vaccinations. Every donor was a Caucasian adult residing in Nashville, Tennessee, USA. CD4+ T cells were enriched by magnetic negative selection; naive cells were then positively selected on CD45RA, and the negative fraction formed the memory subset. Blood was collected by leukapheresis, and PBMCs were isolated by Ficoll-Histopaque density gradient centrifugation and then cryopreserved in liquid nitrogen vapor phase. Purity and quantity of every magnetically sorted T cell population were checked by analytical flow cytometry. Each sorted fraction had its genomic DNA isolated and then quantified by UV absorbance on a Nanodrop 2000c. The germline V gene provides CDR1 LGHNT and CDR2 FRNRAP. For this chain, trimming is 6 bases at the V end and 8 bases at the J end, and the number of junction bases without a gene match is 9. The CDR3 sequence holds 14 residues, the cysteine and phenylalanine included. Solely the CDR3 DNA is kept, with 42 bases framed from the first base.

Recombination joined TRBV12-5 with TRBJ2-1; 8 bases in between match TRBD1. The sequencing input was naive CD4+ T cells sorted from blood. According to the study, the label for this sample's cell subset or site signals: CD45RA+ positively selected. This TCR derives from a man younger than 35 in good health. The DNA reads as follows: TGTGCTAGTGGCCCACAGGGGGGACATTATGAGCAGTTCTTC. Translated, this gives CASGPQGGHYEQFF.